This TCR beta chain was recorded in a study of blood T cell repertoires in COVID-19. As for the study in general: The samples span acute and convalescent COVID-19 from the United States, Italy and Spain.

Between the trimmed V and J ends, which lost 7 bases and 6 bases, there was a span of 8 bases. CDR3 length equals 11 residues. Per germline, CDR1 MNHEY and CDR2 SVGAGI. Produced via immunoSEQ multiplex PCR; TCRdb's table is partial and in-frame only. The data show approximately 300,000 clones, approximately 86% seen once. The chain uses TRBV6-5 and TRBJ2-3; the D is unclear. Sequencing was performed on peripheral blood. This TCR came from a woman aged 50 to 65 with active or convalescent COVID-19. CDR3 nucleotides: TGTGCCAGCACAGGCCCCGATACGCAGTATTTT. It codes for CASTGPDTQYF.